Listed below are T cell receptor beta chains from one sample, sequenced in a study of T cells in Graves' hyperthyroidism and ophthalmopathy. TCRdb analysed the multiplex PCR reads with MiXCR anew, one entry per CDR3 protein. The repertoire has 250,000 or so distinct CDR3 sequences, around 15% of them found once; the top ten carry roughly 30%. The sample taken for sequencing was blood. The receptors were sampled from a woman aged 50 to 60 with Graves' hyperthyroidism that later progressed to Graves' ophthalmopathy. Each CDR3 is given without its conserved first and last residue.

ASSPRGEGHQTYNEQF	TRBJ2-1	TRBV9
ASSLGQLTDTEAF	TRBJ1-1	TRBV9
SATLAREAEFEQY	TRBJ2-7	TRBV20-1
ASSHGELGQF	TRBJ2-1	TRBV11-2
SARLGIAPDGYT	TRBJ1-2	TRBV20-1
ASSPTGLQGLAEKLF	TRBJ1-4	TRBV18
ASSYSASGGVDTQY	TRBJ2-3	TRBV6-2/TRBV6-3
ASSEGTGWYEQF	TRBJ2-1	TRBV2
ASSLTLGTGELF	TRBJ2-2	TRBV5-1
SADAEYTDTQY	TRBJ2-3	TRBV29-1
ATSDPGTGSTDTQY	TRBJ2-3	TRBV24-1
ASSLAPGTDYEQY	TRBJ2-7	TRBV5-1
SATTAATQY	TRBJ2-3	TRBV20-1
ASSQGANTGELF	TRBJ2-2	TRBV7-3
SARATGAYNEQF	TRBJ2-1	TRBV20-1
ASSYGPAVNEKLF	TRBJ1-4	TRBV6-1
ASSQLPFEQF	TRBJ2-1	TRBV4-2
ASSDRSANQPQH	TRBJ1-5	TRBV10-2
SAPRGRTLGEQY	TRBJ2-7	TRBV20-1
ASSLARARVNEQF	TRBJ2-1	TRBV7-8
ASSISIRDTQY	TRBJ2-3	TRBV27
ASSLFAGTNQPQH	TRBJ1-5	TRBV12-3/TRBV12-4
ASSFAVGNTEAF	TRBJ1-1	TRBV28
ASSLIANEQF	TRBJ2-1	TRBV7-6
SVVRGAEAF	TRBJ1-1	TRBV29-1
ASSQVLASINNEQF	TRBJ2-1	TRBV3-1
ASSVPVGGRQETQY	TRBJ2-5	TRBV2
ASSISRLGDTQY	TRBJ2-3	TRBV5-1
ASTRDGVTEAF	TRBJ1-1	TRBV2
ASRPITGQSSYNEQF	TRBJ2-1	TRBV6-1
ASSQDRPGNGETQY	TRBJ2-5	TRBV4-1
AERGGFGGSETQY	TRBJ2-5	TRBV6-1
ATAGDRGAYEQY	TRBJ2-7	TRBV6-1
ASSSSSGRATAETQY	TRBJ2-5	TRBV28
ASSFGRGKPNTGELF	TRBJ2-2	TRBV12-3/TRBV12-4
ASSTRWGDYEQY	TRBJ2-7	TRBV28
ASSGSGGASYGYT	TRBJ1-2	TRBV5-4
ASSLRLYNEQF	TRBJ2-1	TRBV11-2
ASSVLPGNTIY	TRBJ1-3	TRBV9
ASSLIGRGYEQY	TRBJ2-7	TRBV27
ASSLRDRESPLH	TRBJ1-6	TRBV7-3
STRDRSSYNEQF	TRBJ2-1	TRBV29-1
ASSLEASGSTDTQY	TRBJ2-3	TRBV11-2
ASRREGAENIQY	TRBJ2-4	TRBV14
ASSAGVQF	TRBJ2-1	TRBV2
ASSPGTSGDQSTDTQY	TRBJ2-3	TRBV10-1
ASSEQQAPYNEQF	TRBJ2-1	TRBV10-1
SATTRPEAF	TRBJ1-1	TRBV20-1
ASSYRAGTEAF	TRBJ1-1	TRBV6-2/TRBV6-3
ASSSRRVRPYNEQF	TRBJ2-1	TRBV7-9
ASSLRRQGRDTQY	TRBJ2-3	TRBV27
ASSYLLPQEGRDYLNTEAF	TRBJ1-1	TRBV11-2
ASGPGLAGGGEF	TRBJ2-1	TRBV6-2/TRBV6-3
ASSLDGGKDYGYT	TRBJ1-2	TRBV5-1
ASSYLVTRSDGYT	TRBJ1-2	TRBV6-1